The T cell receptor beta chain under discussion was sequenced for a study of cytomegalovirus exposure and HLA in healthy donors. With 3 bases removed from V and 6 bases from J, the gap between germline ends came to 9 bases. Germline V gene data show CDR1 as SEHNR and CDR2 as FQNEAQ (reference sequence). The CDR3 spans 13 residues. The donors were healthy bone marrow donors. PCR involved 60 Vbeta and 13 Jbeta primers. Sequenced by immunoSEQ multiplex PCR; TCRdb stores in-frame clones only, minus some. The sample carries 150,000 to 200,000 clones, about 80% recorded once. Study results and caveats: There were three CMV-associated chains whose specificity for CMV antigens was confirmed in vitro.

A remark on this clone: Its antigen is not identified.

The sample taken for sequencing was PBMCs. The chain combines TRBV7-9 with TRBJ1-3; D not resolved. The clonotype was recovered from a woman between 40 and 50 years old in good health and CMV-seronegative. This chain's CDR3 is CASSFSGENTIYF. In nucleotides, the CDR3 is TGTGCCAGCAGCTTTTCAGGCGAAAACACCATATATTTT.